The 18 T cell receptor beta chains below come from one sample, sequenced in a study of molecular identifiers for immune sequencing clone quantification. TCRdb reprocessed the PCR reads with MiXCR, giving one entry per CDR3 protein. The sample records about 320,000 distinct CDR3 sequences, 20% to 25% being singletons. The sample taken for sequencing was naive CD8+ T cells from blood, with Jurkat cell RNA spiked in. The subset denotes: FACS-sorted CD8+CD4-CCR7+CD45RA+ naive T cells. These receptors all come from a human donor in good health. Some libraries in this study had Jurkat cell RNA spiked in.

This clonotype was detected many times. The CDR3, as DNA: TGTGCCAGCAGTGAAGCAGGCGGGGGGGCTACAGATACGCAGTATTTT. Translated: CASSEAGGGATDTQYF. The chain is built from TRBV6-1 and TRBJ2-3, with 9 bases identical to TRBD2. The CDR3 is 16 residues long. Germline V gives CDR1 MNHNS, CDR2 SASEGT. V shed 0 bases and J 3 bases; nucleotides not matched to a gene: 4.

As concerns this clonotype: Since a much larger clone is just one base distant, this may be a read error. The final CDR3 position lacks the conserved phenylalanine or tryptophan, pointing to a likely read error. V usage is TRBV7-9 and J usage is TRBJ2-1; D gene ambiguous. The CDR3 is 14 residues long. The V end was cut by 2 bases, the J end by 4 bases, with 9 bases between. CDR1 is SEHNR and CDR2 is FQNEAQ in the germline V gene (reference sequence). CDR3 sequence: CASSLTTDYNEQFL. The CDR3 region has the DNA TGTGCCAGCAGCTTAACGACTGATTACAATGAGCAGTTCCTC.

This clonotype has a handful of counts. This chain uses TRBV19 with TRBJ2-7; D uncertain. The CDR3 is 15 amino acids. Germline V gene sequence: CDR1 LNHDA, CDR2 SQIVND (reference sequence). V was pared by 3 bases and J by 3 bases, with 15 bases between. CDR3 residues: CASSMDVGRDYEQYF. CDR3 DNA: TGTGCCAGTAGTATGGACGTCGGACGCGACTACGAGCAGTACTTC.

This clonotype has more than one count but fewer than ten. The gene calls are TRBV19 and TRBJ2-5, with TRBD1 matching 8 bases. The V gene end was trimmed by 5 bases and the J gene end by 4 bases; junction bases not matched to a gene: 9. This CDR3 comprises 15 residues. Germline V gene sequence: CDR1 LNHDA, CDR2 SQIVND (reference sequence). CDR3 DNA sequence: TGTGCCAGTAGTCCATACACAGGGGGAATAGAGACCCAGTACTTC. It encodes CASSPYTGGIETQYF.

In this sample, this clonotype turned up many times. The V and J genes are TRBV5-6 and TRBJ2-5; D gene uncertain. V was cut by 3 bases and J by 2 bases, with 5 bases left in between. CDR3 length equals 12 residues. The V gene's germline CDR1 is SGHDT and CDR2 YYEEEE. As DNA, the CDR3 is TGTGCCAGCAGCTATCCTCAAGAGACCCAGTACTTC. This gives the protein CASSYPQETQYF.

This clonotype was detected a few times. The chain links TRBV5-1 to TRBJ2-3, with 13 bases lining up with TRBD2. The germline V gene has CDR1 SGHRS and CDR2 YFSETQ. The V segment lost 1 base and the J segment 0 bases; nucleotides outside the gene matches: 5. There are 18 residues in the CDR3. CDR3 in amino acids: CASSLLLAGGSSTDTQYF. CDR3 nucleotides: TGCGCCAGCAGCTTGCTACTAGCGGGGGGGTCCAGCACAGATACGCAGTATTTT.

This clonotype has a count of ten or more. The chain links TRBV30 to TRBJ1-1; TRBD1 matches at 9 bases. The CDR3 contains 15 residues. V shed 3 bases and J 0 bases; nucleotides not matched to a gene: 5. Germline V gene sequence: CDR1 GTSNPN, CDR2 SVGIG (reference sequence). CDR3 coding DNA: TGTGCCTGGAGATCCGGGACAGGGCTGAACACTGAAGCTTTCTTT. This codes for CAWRSGTGLNTEAFF.

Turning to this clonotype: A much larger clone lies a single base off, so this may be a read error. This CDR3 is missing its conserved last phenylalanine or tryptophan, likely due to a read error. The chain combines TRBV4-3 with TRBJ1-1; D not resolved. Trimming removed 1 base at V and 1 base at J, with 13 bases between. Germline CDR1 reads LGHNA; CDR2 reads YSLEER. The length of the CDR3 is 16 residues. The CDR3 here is CASSQGSAGPNTEAFS. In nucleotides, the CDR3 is TGCGCCAGCAGCCAAGGATCAGCAGGCCCGAACACTGAAGCTTTCTCT.

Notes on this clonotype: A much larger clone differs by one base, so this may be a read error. CDR3 sequence reads: CSVVGQNGGQFF. CDR3 DNA: TGCAGCGTTGTGGGGCAGAATGGTGGGCAGTTCTTC. The V and J genes are TRBV29-1 and TRBJ2-1, with a tentative D call TRBD1 (5 bases). Germline CDR1 and CDR2: SQVTM and ANQGSEA. V lost 4 bases and J 12 bases, leaving 16 bases between the germline ends. CDR3 length: 12 amino acids.

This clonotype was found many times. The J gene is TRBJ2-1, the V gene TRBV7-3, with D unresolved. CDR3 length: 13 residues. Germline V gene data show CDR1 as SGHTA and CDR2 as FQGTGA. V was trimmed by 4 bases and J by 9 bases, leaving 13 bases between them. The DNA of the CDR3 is TGTGCCAGCAGCTCGAACTCATGGGGTGAGCAGTTCTTC. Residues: CASSSNSWGEQFF.

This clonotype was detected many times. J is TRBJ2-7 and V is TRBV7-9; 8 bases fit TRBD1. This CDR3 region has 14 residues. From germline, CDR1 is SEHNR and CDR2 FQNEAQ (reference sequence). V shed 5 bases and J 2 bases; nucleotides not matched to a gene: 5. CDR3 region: CASSAPGQAYEQYF. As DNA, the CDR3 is TGTGCCAGCAGCGCACCGGGACAGGCCTACGAGCAGTACTTC.

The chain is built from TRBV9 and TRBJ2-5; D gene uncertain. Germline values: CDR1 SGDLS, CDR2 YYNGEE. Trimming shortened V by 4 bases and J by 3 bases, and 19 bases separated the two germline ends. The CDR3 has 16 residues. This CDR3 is CASSIEASHDKETQYF. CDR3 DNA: TGTGCCAGCAGCATAGAAGCTAGTCACGATAAAGAGACCCAGTACTTC.

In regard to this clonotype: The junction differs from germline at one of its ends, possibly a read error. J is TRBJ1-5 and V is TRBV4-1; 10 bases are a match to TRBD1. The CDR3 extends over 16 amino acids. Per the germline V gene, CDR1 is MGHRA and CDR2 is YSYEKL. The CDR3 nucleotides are TGCGCCGGCAGCCAAGGGGACAGGGGAGGCAACCAGCCCCAGCATTTT. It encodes CAGSQGDRGGNQPQHF.

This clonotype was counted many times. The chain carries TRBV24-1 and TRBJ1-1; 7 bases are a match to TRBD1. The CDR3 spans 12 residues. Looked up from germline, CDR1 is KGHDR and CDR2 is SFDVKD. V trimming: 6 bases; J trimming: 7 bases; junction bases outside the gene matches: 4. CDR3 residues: CATSTRDSEAFF. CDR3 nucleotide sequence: TGTGCCACCAGTACCCGGGACAGTGAAGCTTTCTTT.

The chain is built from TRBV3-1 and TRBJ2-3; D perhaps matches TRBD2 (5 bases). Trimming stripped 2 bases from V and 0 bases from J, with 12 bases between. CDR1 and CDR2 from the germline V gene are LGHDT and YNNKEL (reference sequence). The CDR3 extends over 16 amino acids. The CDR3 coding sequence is TGTGCCAGCAGCCAACTGGACGGGGTAAGCACAGATACGCAGTATTTT. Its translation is CASSQLDGVSTDTQYF.

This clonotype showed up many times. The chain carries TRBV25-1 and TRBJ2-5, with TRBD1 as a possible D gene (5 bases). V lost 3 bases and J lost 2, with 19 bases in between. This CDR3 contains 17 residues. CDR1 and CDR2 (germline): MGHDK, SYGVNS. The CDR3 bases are TGTGCCAGCAGTGAGAAGAGAGACAGCTTCTCGCAAGAGACCCAGTACTTC. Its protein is CASSEKRDSFSQETQYF. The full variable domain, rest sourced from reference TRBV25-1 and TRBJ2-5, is EADIYQTPRYLVIGTGKKITLECSQTMGHDKMYWYQQDPGMELHLIHYSYGVNSTEKGDLSSESTVSRIRTEHFPLTLESARPSHTSQYLCASSEKRDSFSQETQYFGPGTRLLVL.

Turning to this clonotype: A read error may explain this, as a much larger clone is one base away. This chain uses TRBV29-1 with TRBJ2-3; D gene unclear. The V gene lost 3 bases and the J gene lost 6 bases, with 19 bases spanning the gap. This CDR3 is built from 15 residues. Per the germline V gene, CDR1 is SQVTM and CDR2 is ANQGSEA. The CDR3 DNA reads TGCAGCGTTGATGATCGTGTGGCCACCCAGGATACGCAGTATTTT. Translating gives CSVDDRVATQDTQYF.

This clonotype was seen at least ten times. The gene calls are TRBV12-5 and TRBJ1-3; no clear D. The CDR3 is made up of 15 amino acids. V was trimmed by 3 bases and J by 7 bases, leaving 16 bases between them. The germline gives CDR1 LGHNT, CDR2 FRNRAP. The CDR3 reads CASGLPGRGLNTIYF. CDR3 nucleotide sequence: TGTGCTAGTGGTTTACCAGGCCGAGGCCTCAACACCATATATTTT.